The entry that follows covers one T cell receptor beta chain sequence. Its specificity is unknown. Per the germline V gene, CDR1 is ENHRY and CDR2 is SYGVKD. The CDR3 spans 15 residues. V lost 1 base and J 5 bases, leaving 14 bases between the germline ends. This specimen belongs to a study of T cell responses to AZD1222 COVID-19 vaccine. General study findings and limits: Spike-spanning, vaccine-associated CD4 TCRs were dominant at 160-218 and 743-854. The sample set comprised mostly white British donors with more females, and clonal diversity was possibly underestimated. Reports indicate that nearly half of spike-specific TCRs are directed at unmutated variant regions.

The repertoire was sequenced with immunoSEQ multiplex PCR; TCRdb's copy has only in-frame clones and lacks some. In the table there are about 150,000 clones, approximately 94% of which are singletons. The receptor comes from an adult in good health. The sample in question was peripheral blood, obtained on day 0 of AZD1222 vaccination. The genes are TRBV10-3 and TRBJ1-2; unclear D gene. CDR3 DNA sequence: TGTGCCATCAGTGAGTTTCGGAGATCGGAGTATGGCTACACCTTC. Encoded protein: CAISEFRRSEYGYTF.